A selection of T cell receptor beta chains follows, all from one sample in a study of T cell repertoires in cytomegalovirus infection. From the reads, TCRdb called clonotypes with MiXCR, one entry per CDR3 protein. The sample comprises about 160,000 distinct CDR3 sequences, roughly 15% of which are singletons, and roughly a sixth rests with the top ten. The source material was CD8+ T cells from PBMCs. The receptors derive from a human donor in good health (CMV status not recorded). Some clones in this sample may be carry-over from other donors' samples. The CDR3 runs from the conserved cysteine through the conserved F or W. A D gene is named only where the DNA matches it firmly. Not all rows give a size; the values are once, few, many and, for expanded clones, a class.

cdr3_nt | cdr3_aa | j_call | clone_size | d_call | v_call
TGTGCCTGGAGTGTTCTAGCGGGAGGGGACTACGAGCAGTACTTC | CAWSVLAGGDYEQYF | TRBJ2-7 | NA | TRBD2 | TRBV30
TGTGCCAGCAGCGGGACAAAATATCAGCCCCAGCATTTT | CASSGTKYQPQHF | TRBJ1-5 | few | NA | TRBV12-3/TRBV12-4
TGTGCCAGCAGCTTTAAAAGTCCCTACGAGCAGTACTTC | CASSFKSPYEQYF | TRBJ2-7 | many | NA | TRBV7-9
TGTGCCAGCGAAGGACAGGGGGAGACCCAGTACTTC | CASEGQGETQYF | TRBJ2-5 | NA | TRBD1 | TRBV7-8
TGTGCCAGCAGTTACTACCGAACTCCTAGCACAGATACGCAGTATTTT | CASSYYRTPSTDTQYF | TRBJ2-3 | few | NA | TRBV6-6
TGTGCCAGCAGTTACTCTGGAGGGAAGCCCCAGCATTTT | CASSYSGGKPQHF | TRBJ1-5 | few | NA | TRBV6-2/TRBV6-3
TGTGCCAGCAGCTACGCCTTCCGGGAGGGCCAAGATACGCAGTATTTT | CASSYAFREGQDTQYF | TRBJ2-3 | few | TRBD2 | TRBV4-2
TGTGCCAGCAGCTTAGCGCGGCGACAGGGGGCGCGTGAAAAACTGTTTTTT | CASSLARRQGAREKLFF | TRBJ1-4 | NA | TRBD1 | TRBV7-8
TGTGCCAGCAGCTCCGCAGGAAGGGATAATTCACCCCTCCACTTT | CASSSAGRDNSPLHF | TRBJ1-6 | NA | NA | TRBV7-6
TGTGCCAGCAGTTCTCCCGGACGTTCCGGAGAGACCCAGTACTTC | CASSSPGRSGETQYF | TRBJ2-5 | many | NA | TRBV28
TGTGCCAGCAGCTTAACAGGGACCTACAATGAGCTGTTCTTC | CASSLTGTYNELFF | TRBJ2-1 | few | NA | TRBV7-8
TGTGCCAGCGAGGAGCCCAATTCCTACAATGAGCAGTTCTTC | CASEEPNSYNEQFF | TRBJ2-1 | few | NA | TRBV6-2/TRBV6-3
TGTGCCAGCAGTTTAGTTTCGACAGTCAATGAGCAGTTCTTC | CASSLVSTVNEQFF | TRBJ2-1 | few | NA | TRBV27
TGTGCCAGCAGAACAGGACTAGCGGGACGTAGTATGGAGACCCAGTACTTC | CASRTGLAGRSMETQYF | TRBJ2-5 | NA | TRBD2 | TRBV7-6
TGTGCCAGCAGTTACTCTCCTAGCGGTAGGAACTACGAGCAGTACTTC | CASSYSPSGRNYEQYF | TRBJ2-7 | NA | TRBD2 | TRBV6-5
TGTGCCAGCAGCCCCCGTGGGGGGAGGGATGGCTACACCTTC | CASSPRGGRDGYTF | TRBJ1-2 | few | NA | TRBV28
TGTGCCAGCAGTTTTGGGCAGCAACTGTTTTTT | CASSFGQQLFF | TRBJ1-4 | few | NA | TRBV28
TGTGCCAGCAGCTCGGGACCGGAGCAGTTCTTC | CASSSGPEQFF | TRBJ2-1 | few | NA | TRBV7-2
TGTGCCAGCAGCTTAGGGGCTTTGCGCCAAGAGACCCAGTACTTC | CASSLGALRQETQYF | TRBJ2-5 | NA | NA | TRBV11-2
TGTGCCAGCAGGCCAGGGACTGACGGCACCGGGGAGCTGTTTTTT | CASRPGTDGTGELFF | TRBJ2-2 | NA | NA | TRBV6-2/TRBV6-3
TGTGCCAGCAGTTACCTAGATTGGACAGGGGGCTCCGGGGAGCTGTTTTTT | CASSYLDWTGGSGELFF | TRBJ2-2 | NA | TRBD1 | TRBV6-2/TRBV6-3
TGTGCCAGCAGCCGCCCCGACAGGGGGCCGATAGAGACCCAGTACTTC | CASSRPDRGPIETQYF | TRBJ2-5 | few | TRBD1 | TRBV7-9
TGTGCCAGCAGCCCCGTTGGGGGTCGCAGCAATCAGCCCCAGCATTTT | CASSPVGGRSNQPQHF | TRBJ1-5 | few | NA | TRBV7-2
TGTGCCAGCAGTGGGGGACAGAAGGGGTACGAGCAGTACTTC | CASSGGQKGYEQYF | TRBJ2-7 | NA | TRBD1 | TRBV6-1
TGTGCCAGCAGCCGGCACAGGGGACAGCCCCAGCATTTT | CASSRHRGQPQHF | TRBJ1-5 | NA | TRBD1 | TRBV4-2
TGTGCCAGCAGTTTAGGGCTAGCGGGGACATCCTACAATGAGCAGTTCTTC | CASSLGLAGTSYNEQFF | TRBJ2-1 | NA | TRBD2 | TRBV2
TGTGCCTGGAGTGTTGGGCAGGCCTACGAGCAGTACTTC | CAWSVGQAYEQYF | TRBJ2-7 | NA | NA | TRBV30
TGTGCCAGCAGCTTGCCCTTCCTAGCGGCAAGCACAGATACGCAGTATTTT | CASSLPFLAASTDTQYF | TRBJ2-3 | NA | TRBD2 | TRBV5-6
TGTGCCAGTAGTATGGCCTGGGGCAATGAGCAGTTCTTC | CASSMAWGNEQFF | TRBJ2-1 | few | NA | TRBV19
TGTGCCAGCAGCTTCGTTTCGAGCTCCTACGAGCAGTACTTC | CASSFVSSSYEQYF | TRBJ2-7 | few | NA | TRBV7-2
TGTGCCAGCAGCTCCGGGACTAGCGGGGCGGATACGCAGTATTTT | CASSSGTSGADTQYF | TRBJ2-3 | NA | TRBD2 | TRBV11-3
TGTGCCAGCAGCCAAGATCGGGGAGGGAGCACAGATACGCAGTATTTT | CASSQDRGGSTDTQYF | TRBJ2-3 | NA | TRBD2 | TRBV4-2
TGTGCCAGCAGCTTTCCTAGCGGGAGTGGCGGTGGGTCCCAGTACTTC | CASSFPSGSGGGSQYF | TRBJ2-5 | NA | TRBD2 | TRBV7-2
TGTGCCAGCAGCCCTAGCGGACAGGGGGCGTACGAGCAGTACTTC | CASSPSGQGAYEQYF | TRBJ2-7 | few | TRBD1 | TRBV7-6
TGCAGTGCTAGTCAACTTTTCGGACAGGGGAGTGGCTACACCTTC | CSASQLFGQGSGYTF | TRBJ1-2 | few | TRBD1 | TRBV20-1
TGTGCCAGCAGTTACTCTGAACTAGCGGGAGCCTACGAGCAGTACTTC | CASSYSELAGAYEQYF | TRBJ2-7 | few | TRBD2 | TRBV6-2/TRBV6-3
TGTGCCACCCACCTCCCTAGGGGGGGGGTCTACAATGAGCAGTTCTTC | CATHLPRGGVYNEQFF | TRBJ2-1 | NA | NA | TRBV6-2/TRBV6-3
TGTGCCAGCAGCTCCGCGGGGGTTGGCAATCAGCCCCAGCATTTT | CASSSAGVGNQPQHF | TRBJ1-5 | few | NA | TRBV12-3/TRBV12-4
TGCGCCAGCATGGGGAACACTGAAGCTTTCTTT | CASMGNTEAFF | TRBJ1-1 | NA | NA | TRBV5-1
TGCAGCGTTGAGGACAGAAGCTATGGCTACACCTTC | CSVEDRSYGYTF | TRBJ1-2 | few | NA | TRBV29-1
TGTGCCAGCAGTTTAGCTGGGACAGGGTACAATGAGCAGTTCTTC | CASSLAGTGYNEQFF | TRBJ2-1 | few | TRBD1 | TRBV12-3/TRBV12-4
TGTGCCAGCAGCTTGCGAGGGGGCTCGGACTATGGCTACACCTTC | CASSLRGGSDYGYTF | TRBJ1-2 | few | TRBD1 | TRBV7-8
TGTGCCAGCAGCTTAGAATCCTACGAGCAGTACTTC | CASSLESYEQYF | TRBJ2-7 | many | NA | TRBV7-9
TGTGCCAGCAGACTACTAGCGGGAGGCACAGATACGCAGTATTTT | CASRLLAGGTDTQYF | TRBJ2-3 | many | TRBD2 | TRBV7-8
TGTGCCAGCCTGATGGGAAACACTGAAGCTTTCTTT | CASLMGNTEAFF | TRBJ1-1 | many | NA | TRBV25-1
TGTGCCCGCACCCTAGGGTACGAGCAGTACTTC | CARTLGYEQYF | TRBJ2-7 | NA | NA | TRBV6-2/TRBV6-3
TGTGCCAGCAGTGACTTTATTACGACTAGCGAGGACCAAGAGACCCAGTACTTC | CASSDFITTSEDQETQYF | TRBJ2-5 | NA | TRBD2 | TRBV6-6